This T cell receptor beta chain comes out of a study of blood T cell repertoires in COVID-19. The CDR3 length is 17 residues. J was trimmed by 7 bases and V by 0 bases; bases with no gene match: 6. Per the germline V gene, CDR1 is LGHNA and CDR2 is YSLEER. Assay used: immunoSEQ multiplex PCR; TCRdb lists only in-frame clones, some missing. The table lists 24,000 or so clones, around 84% of them singletons. The V and J genes are TRBV4-3 and TRBJ2-1; the match to TRBD2 covers 13 bases. The sample consisted of peripheral blood. The sequence derives from a woman of 80 years or more with acute or convalescent COVID-19. CDR3 sequence: CASSQEGTSGATNEQFF. The CDR3 nucleotides read TGCGCCAGCAGCCAAGAAGGGACTAGCGGGGCGACAAATGAGCAGTTCTTC.